Listed below are T cell receptor beta chains from one sample, sequenced in a study of T cells after yellow fever vaccination. TCRdb ran MiXCR on the 5' RACE reads and lists one entry per CDR3 protein. Altogether approximately 150,000 distinct CDR3 sequences are present, 9.3% being singletons, with the ten largest covering 35% to 40%. This sample comprised CD8+ T cells sorted from PBMCs, obtained 45 days after the yellow fever booster vaccination. These receptors originate from a man in his late teens or twenties who received the YFV17D yellow fever vaccine. CDR3s include the opening cysteine and the closing phenylalanine or tryptophan.

TRBV7-6	TRBJ2-1	CASSFELAGDHNEQFF
TRBV7-8	TRBJ2-5	CASSYTLSRETQYF
TRBV6-2/TRBV6-3	TRBJ1-1	CASSLFLGTGSNTEAFF
TRBV28	TRBJ2-5	CASSLRSLDRSNQETQYF
TRBV27	TRBJ2-5	CASSPVDRGLETQYF
TRBV7-6	TRBJ2-1	CASSSYTGGRRSYNEQFF
TRBV5-1	TRBJ2-7	CASSTGQGADEQYF
TRBV4-1	TRBJ2-7	CASSQDNRGRIHEQYF
TRBV12-3/TRBV12-4	TRBJ1-5	CASSPSGGHNQPQHF
TRBV29-1	TRBJ2-5	CSVDWPGRETQYF
TRBV6-5	TRBJ2-5	CASSYSYGGETQYF
TRBV4-3	TRBJ1-2	CASSQASRGSGWYGYTF
TRBV7-3	TRBJ2-1	CASSLTGGNRNEQFF
TRBV7-2	TRBJ1-1	CASSLVGIEAFF
TRBV7-3	TRBJ2-1	CASSPWGGTSSYNEQFF
TRBV11-2	TRBJ2-1	CASSPVTVLEQFF
TRBV12-3/TRBV12-4	TRBJ2-1	CASRGSGGDDEQFF
TRBV4-3	TRBJ1-2	CASSPSLQANYGYTF
TRBV4-2	TRBJ2-1	CASSHITQDNEQFF
TRBV28	TRBJ2-1	CASSLGGPEQFF
TRBV4-2	TRBJ2-1	CASSHPGRGGRDEQFF
TRBV6-2/TRBV6-3	TRBJ2-1	CASSYRDIGEQFF
TRBV4-2	TRBJ1-2	CASSQDRRQGTHGYTF
TRBV4-1	TRBJ1-2	CASSQEWPWGNGYTF
TRBV3-1	TRBJ2-7	CASSQRSAGRSYEQYF